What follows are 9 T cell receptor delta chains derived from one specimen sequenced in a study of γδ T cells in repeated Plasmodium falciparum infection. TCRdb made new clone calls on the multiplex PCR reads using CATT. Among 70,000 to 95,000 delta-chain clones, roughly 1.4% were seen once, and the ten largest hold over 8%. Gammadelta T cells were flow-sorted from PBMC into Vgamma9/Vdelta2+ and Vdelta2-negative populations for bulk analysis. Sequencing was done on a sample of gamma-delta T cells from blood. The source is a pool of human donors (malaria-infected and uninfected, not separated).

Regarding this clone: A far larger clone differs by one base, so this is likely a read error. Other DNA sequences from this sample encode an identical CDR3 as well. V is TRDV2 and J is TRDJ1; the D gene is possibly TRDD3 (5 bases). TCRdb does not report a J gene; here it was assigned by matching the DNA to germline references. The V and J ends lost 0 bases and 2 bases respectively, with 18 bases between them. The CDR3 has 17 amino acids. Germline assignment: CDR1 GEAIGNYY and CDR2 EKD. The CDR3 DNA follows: TGTGCCTGTGACACCGTGGGCCTGGGAGATCCTACCGATAAACTCATCTTT. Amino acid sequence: CACDTVGLGDPTDKLIF.

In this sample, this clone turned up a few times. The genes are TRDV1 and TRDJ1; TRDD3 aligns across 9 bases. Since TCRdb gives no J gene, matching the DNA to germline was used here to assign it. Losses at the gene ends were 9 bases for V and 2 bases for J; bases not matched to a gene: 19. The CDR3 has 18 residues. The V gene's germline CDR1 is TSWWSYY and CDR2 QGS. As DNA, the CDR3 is TGTGCTCTCCTCCCGTTTGGGGGATATATCTCGGGGACCGATAAACTCATCTTT. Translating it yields CALLPFGGYISGTDKLIF.

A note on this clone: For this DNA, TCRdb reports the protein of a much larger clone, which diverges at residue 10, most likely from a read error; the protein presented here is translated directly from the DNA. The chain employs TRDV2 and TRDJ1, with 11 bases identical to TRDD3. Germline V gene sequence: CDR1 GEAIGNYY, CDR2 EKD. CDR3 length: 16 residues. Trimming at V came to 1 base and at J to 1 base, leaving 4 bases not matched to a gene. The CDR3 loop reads CACDTLLGDSTDKLIF. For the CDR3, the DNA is TGTGCCTGTGACACGCTACTGGGGGATAGCACCGATAAACTCATCTTT.

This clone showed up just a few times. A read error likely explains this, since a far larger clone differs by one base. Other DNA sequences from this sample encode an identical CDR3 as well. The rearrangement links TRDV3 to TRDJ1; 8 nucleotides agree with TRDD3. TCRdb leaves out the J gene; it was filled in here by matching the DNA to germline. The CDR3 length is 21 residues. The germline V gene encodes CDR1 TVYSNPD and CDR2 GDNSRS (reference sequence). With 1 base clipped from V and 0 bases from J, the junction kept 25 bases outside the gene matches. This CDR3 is CAFNLPITGGRPPQYTDKLIF. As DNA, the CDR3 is TGTGCCTTTAACCTTCCCATAACTGGGGGGCGTCCGCCTCAGTACACCGATAAACTCATCTTT.

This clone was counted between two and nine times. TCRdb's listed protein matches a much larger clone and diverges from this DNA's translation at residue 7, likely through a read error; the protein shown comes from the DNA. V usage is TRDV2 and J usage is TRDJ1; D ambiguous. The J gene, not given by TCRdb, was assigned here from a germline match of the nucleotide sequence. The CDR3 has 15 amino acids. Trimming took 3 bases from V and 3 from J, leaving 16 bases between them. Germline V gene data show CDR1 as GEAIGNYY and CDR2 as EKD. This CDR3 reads CACDPLRLRADKLIF. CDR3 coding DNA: TGTGCCTGTGACCCTCTACGCCTAAGGGCCGATAAACTCATCTTT.

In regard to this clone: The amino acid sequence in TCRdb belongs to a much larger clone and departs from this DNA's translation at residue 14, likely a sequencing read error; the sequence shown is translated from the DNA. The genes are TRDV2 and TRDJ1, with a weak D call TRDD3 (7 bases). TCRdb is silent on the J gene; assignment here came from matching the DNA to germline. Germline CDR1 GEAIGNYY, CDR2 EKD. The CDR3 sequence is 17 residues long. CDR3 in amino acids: CACSYVGESGGSDELIF. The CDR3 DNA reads TGTGCCTGTTCCTACGTTGGGGAGAGCGGGGGATCCGATGAACTCATCTTT.

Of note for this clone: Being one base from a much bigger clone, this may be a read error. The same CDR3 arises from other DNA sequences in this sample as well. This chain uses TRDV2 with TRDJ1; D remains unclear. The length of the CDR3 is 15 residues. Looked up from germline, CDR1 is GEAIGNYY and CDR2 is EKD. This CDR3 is CACDTRLGRTDKLIF. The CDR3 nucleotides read TGTGCTTGTGACACCAGATTGGGTCGCACCGATAAACTCATCTTT.

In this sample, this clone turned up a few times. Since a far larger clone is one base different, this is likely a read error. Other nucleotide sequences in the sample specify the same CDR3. The CDR3 DNA is TGTGCCTGTGACATACTGGGGGATTTGACAGCGCAACTCTTCTTT. Residues: CACDILGDLTAQLFF. The chain employs TRDV2 and TRDJ2; 10 bases agree with TRDD3. The J gene was missing in TCRdb and was found by matching the end of the DNA to germline. CDR1 and CDR2 from the germline V gene are GEAIGNYY and EKD. The CDR3 loop spans 15 amino acids.

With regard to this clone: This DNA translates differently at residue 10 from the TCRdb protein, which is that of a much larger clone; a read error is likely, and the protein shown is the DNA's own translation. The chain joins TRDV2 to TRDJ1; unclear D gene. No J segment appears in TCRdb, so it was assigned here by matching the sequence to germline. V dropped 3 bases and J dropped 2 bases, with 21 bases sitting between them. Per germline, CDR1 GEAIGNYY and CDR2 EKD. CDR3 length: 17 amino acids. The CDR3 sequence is CACDLMTLLRETDKLIF. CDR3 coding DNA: TGTGCCTGTGACCTCATGACGTTACTGAGGGAGACCGATAAACTCATCTTT.